These 11 T cell receptor beta chains were all obtained from the same sample, sequenced in a study of human T cells and chemical hapten exposure. Unique molecular identifiers were affixed to discrete cDNA molecules within the library. From the reads, TCRdb called clonotypes with MiXCR, one entry per CDR3 protein. Found here are some 4,100 distinct CDR3 sequences, 45% to 50% of them singletons; the top ten hold approximately 3.5%. Regarding treatment: therapeutic diphenylcyclopropenone sensitization with weekly scalp DPC. The source material was whole blood, sampled before DPC sensitization or 2, 6, or about 24 weeks after (not recorded which). The receptors were gathered from an adult with alopecia areata. Some clones in this sample may be carry-over from other donors' samples. This table probably holds off-target reads from a library built for another chain.

This chain connects TRBV6-2 or TRBV6-3 to TRBJ2-2; 8 nucleotides agree with TRBD2. The CDR3 extends over 15 amino acids. J lost 3 bases, V lost 10 bases, and 10 bases had no gene match. Germline V gene sequence: CDR1 MNHEY, CDR2 SVGEGT. CDR3: CATQLGGVDTGELFF. The CDR3 bases are TGTGCCACCCAACTCGGGGGGGTGGACACCGGGGAGCTGTTTTTT.

This clonotype was observed a single time. The CDR3 bases are TGTGCCAGTAGTATAGCCTACGAGCAGTACTTC. It yields the protein CASSIAYEQYF. The chain combines TRBV19 with TRBJ2-7; D uncertain. V dropped 1 base and J dropped 2 bases, with 0 bases sitting between them. CDR3 length: 11 amino acids. The V gene's germline CDR1 is LNHDA and CDR2 SQIVND (reference sequence).

This clonotype has a handful of counts. The J gene is TRBJ1-5, the V gene TRBV18; D remains ambiguous. The CDR3 is 13 amino acids. V gave up 3 bases and J gave up 5 bases, with 8 bases separating them. Germline CDR1 is KGHSH and CDR2 is LQKENI. In DNA, the CDR3 is TGTGCCAGCTCACCTAAAGGTGATCAGCCCCAGCATTTT. It yields the protein CASSPKGDQPQHF.

This clonotype was observed a handful of times. CDR3 in DNA: TGCGCCAGCAGCAGTACTAGCGGAATTTCACCCAATGAGCAGTTCTTC. Its protein product is CASSSTSGISPNEQFF. This chain connects TRBV5-1 to TRBJ2-1; 8 nucleotides agree with TRBD2. Unmatched junction bases numbered 12, after V lost 4 bases and J lost 6 bases. Germline lookup yields CDR1 SGHRS and CDR2 YFSETQ. The CDR3 loop spans 16 amino acids.

The V call is TRBV20-1, the J call TRBJ2-7; no firm D call. This CDR3 region has 12 residues. V lost 6 bases, J lost 4 bases, and 13 bases lay in between. The germline V gene has CDR1 DFQATT and CDR2 SNEGSKA (reference sequence). The CDR3 sequence is CSAYGQQYEQYF. The CDR3, as DNA: TGCAGTGCGTACGGGCAGCAATACGAGCAGTACTTC.

The V gene is TRBV4-3, the J gene TRBJ2-4, with unresolved D. The CDR3 extends over 14 amino acids. The germline CDR1 and CDR2 sequences are LGHNA and YSLEER. V was cut by 0 bases and J by 9 bases, with 12 bases left in between. CDR3 sequence reads: CASSQDGTGGIQYF. CDR3 DNA sequence: TGCGCCAGCAGCCAAGATGGCACTGGTGGCATTCAGTACTTC.

This clonotype was picked up a small number of times. This sequence joins TRBV7-3 and TRBJ2-2; no clear D gene. Germline CDR1 is SGHTA and CDR2 is FQGTGA. The V gene lost 0 bases and the J gene lost 3 bases, with 8 bases spanning the gap. CDR3 length: 15 residues. CDR3 loop: CASSLTPRDTGELFF. The CDR3 DNA reads TGTGCCAGCAGCTTAACCCCCCGGGACACCGGGGAGCTGTTTTTT.

The chain links TRBV5-1 to TRBJ2-1; 7 bases fit TRBD2. The CDR3 length is 15 residues. V was pared by 2 bases and J by 8 bases, with 10 bases of the junction left unmatched. The germline gives CDR1 SGHRS, CDR2 YFSETQ. In DNA form, the CDR3 reads TGCGCCAGCAGCTTTGAGCGGGGTCTCGGTGATGAGCAGTTCTTC. As protein: CASSFERGLGDEQFF. The full variable domain, with the rest looked up from reference TRBV5-1 and TRBJ2-1, is KAGVTQTPRYLIKTRGQQVTLSCSPISGHRSVSWYQQTPGQGLQFLFEYFSETQRNKGNFPGRFSGRQFSNSRSEMNVSTLELGDSALYLCASSFERGLGDEQFFGPGTRLTVL.

This chain joins TRBV29-1 and TRBJ2-5; D remains ambiguous. V lost 6 bases and J lost 3, with 11 bases in between. The germline V gene encodes CDR1 SQVTM and CDR2 ANQGSEA. The CDR3 spans 12 residues. In DNA, the CDR3 is TGCAGCGTCCCGACCGAGAAAGAGACCCAGTACTTC. Translating gives CSVPTEKETQYF. The full variable domain, rest sourced from reference TRBV29-1 and TRBJ2-5, is SAVISQKPSRDICQRGTSLTIQCQVDSQVTMMFWYRQQPGQSLTLIATANQGSEATYESGFVIDKFPISRPNLTFSTLTVSNMSPEDSSIYLCSVPTEKETQYFGPGTRLLVL.

V gene TRBV3-1 combines with J gene TRBJ1-1; D is unresolved. This CDR3 has 14 residues. Germline V gene sequence: CDR1 LGHDT, CDR2 YNNKEL (reference sequence). V lost 4 bases to trimming and J lost 6 bases, with 15 bases between them. The CDR3 is CASSRGVFDAEAFF. The CDR3 nucleotides are TGTGCCAGCAGCCGCGGCGTGTTCGATGCTGAAGCTTTCTTT.

V is TRBV28 and J is TRBJ2-2; TRBD2 matches 11 bases. Germline-derived CDR1 and CDR2 are MDHEN and SYDVKM. Trimming took 5 bases from V and 1 from J; bases not matched to a gene: 3. The CDR3 totals 16 residues. The CDR3 bases are TGTGCCAGCAGTCCCGGGACTAGCGGGAACACCGGGGAGCTGTTTTTT. Amino acid sequence: CASSPGTSGNTGELFF.